This T cell receptor (beta chain) was captured in a study of blood T cells in healthy people across ages. V was pared by 5 bases and J by 2 bases, with 4 bases of the junction left unmatched. The CDR3 is made up of 15 amino acids. Researchers report isolating at least 6.5 million PBMCs per sample. Total RNA was extracted at no less than 6 micrograms per sample. Through a sample-barcoded 5' primer and a J-beta primer mix, a second PCR was run for about 6 to 11 cycles. A tag from a template-switch adaptor with 12 random nucleotides marked each cDNA molecule. TCRdb reanalysed the 5' RACE reads using MiXCR and keeps one entry per CDR3 protein. The data contain fewer than 700,000 distinct CDR3 sequences, under 55% of them singletons. This clonotype was observed at least ten times. Its matching antigen is unknown. General observations from the study: With naive T cell percentage, TCR beta diversity showed a strong correlation.

This receptor was identified in an elderly man in good health. Sequenced: blood. This chain connects TRBV12-3 or TRBV12-4 to TRBJ1-2; 11 bases are shared with TRBD1. For the CDR3, the DNA is TGTGCCAGCAGTAAGGGGACAGGGGGAAACTATGGCTACACCTTC. Its protein product is CASSKGTGGNYGYTF.